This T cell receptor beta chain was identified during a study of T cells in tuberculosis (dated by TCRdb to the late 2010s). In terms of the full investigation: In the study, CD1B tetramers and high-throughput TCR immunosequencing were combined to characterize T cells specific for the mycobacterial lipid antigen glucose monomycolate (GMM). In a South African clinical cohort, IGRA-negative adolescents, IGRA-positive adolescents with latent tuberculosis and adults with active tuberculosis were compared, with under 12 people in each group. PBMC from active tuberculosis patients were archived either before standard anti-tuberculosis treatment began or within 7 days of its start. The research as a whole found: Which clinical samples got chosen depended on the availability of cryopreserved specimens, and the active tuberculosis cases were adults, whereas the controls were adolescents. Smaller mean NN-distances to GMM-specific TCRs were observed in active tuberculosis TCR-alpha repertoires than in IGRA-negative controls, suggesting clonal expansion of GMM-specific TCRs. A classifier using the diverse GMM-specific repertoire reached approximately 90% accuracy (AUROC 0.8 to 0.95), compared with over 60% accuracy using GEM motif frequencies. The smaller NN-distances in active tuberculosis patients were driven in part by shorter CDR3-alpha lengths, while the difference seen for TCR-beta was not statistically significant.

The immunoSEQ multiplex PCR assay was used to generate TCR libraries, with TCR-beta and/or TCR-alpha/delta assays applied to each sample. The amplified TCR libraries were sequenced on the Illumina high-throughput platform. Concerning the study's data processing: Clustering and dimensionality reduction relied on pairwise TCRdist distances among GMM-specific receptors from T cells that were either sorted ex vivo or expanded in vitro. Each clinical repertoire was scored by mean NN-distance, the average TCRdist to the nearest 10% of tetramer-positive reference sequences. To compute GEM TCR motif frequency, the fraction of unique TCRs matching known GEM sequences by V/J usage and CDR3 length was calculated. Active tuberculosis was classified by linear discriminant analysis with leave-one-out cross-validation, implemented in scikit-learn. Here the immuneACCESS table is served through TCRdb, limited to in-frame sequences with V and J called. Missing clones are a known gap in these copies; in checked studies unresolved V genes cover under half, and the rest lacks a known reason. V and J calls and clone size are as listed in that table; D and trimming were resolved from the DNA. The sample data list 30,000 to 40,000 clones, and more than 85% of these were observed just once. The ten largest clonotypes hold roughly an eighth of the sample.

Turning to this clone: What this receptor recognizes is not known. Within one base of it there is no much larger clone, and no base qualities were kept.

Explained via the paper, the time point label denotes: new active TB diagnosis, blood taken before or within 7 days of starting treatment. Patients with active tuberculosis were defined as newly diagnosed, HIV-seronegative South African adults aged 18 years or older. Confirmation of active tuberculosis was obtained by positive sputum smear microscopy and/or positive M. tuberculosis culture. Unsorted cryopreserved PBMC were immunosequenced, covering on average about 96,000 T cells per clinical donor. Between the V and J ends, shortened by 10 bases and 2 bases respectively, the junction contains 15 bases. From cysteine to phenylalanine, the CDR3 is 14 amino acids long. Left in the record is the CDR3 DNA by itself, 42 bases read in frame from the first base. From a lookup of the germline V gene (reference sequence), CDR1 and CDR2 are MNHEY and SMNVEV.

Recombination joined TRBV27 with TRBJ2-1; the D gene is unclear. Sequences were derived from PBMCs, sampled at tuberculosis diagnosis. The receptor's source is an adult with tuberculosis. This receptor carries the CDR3 CATTAGGTYNEQFF. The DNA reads TGTGCCACCACGGCCGGCGGTACCTACAATGAGCAGTTCTTC.